The 8 T cell receptor beta chains below come from one sample, sequenced in a study of T cell changes during pregnancy in multiple sclerosis. Clones were sequenced by immunoSEQ multiplex PCR, and TCRdb holds only the in-frame ones, with some missing. The sample includes approximately 80,000 clones, approximately 95% of them seen just once. Material: peripheral blood, obtained in the second trimester of pregnancy. The receptors shown here come from a female donor in good health, enrolled as a control in a pregnancy study.

V gene TRBV28 combines with J gene TRBJ1-4; TRBD1 agrees at 8 bases. CDR1 is MDHEN, CDR2 SYDVKM, per germline. Trimming removed 6 bases from V and 6 bases from J; junction bases left unmatched: 3. The CDR3 has 13 amino acids. CDR3 nucleotide sequence: TGTGCCAGCAGAATACAGGGGGATGAAAAACTGTTTTTT. Translated: CASRIQGDEKLFF.

J is TRBJ2-1 and V is TRBV28, with a possible D match to TRBD1 (5 bases). The CDR3 contains 13 residues. Trimming took off 5 bases at V and 4 bases at J, with 9 bases between the two ends. CDR1 MDHEN and CDR2 SYDVKM come from the germline V gene. In nucleotides, the CDR3 is TGTGCCAGCAGTCTCGACAGTTACAATGAGCAGTTCTTC. Its translation: CASSLDSYNEQFF.

V is TRBV29-1 and J is TRBJ1-2, with D maybe TRBD1 (5 bases). V was shortened by 1 base and J by 2 bases, with 11 bases between the two germline ends. The CDR3 spans 14 residues. Germline CDR1 and CDR2: SQVTM and ANQGSEA. The CDR3: CSVEGLQANYGYTF. CDR3 sequence (DNA): TGCAGCGTTGAAGGATTACAGGCCAACTATGGCTACACCTTC.

This chain links TRBV4-1 with TRBJ2-7; possible D gene TRBD1, 6 bases. The germline V gene encodes CDR1 MGHRA and CDR2 YSYEKL. The CDR3 extends over 13 amino acids. Trimming removed 4 bases from V and 3 bases from J, with 10 bases in between. In DNA form, the CDR3 reads TGCGCCAGCAGCCGATCGACAGGCTACGAGCAGTACTTC. This encodes CASSRSTGYEQYF.

This chain uses TRBV28 with TRBJ2-3; 11 bases map to TRBD1. The CDR3 runs 16 residues. Germline lookup yields CDR1 MDHEN and CDR2 SYDVKM. J was trimmed by 7 bases and V by 3 bases; bases with no gene match: 9. The CDR3 nucleotides read TGTGCCAGCAGTTTTCTAGGCGGGACAGGGGGTCATACGCAGTATTTT. Translation: CASSFLGGTGGHTQYF.

The gene calls are TRBV6-5 and TRBJ1-1; D is possibly TRBD1 (6 bases). CDR3 length: 16 amino acids. The V end was cut by 1 base, the J end by 0 bases, with 12 bases between. The germline V gene has CDR1 MNHEY and CDR2 SVGAGI. In DNA form, the CDR3 reads TGTGCCAGCAGTTACTTCTACGGGACAATGAACACTGAAGCTTTCTTT. Its translation is CASSYFYGTMNTEAFF.

This chain links TRBV7-2 with TRBJ2-2; 15 positions agree with TRBD2. CDR1 is SGHTA and CDR2 is FQGNSA in the germline V gene. The CDR3 sequence is 16 residues long. V gave up 4 bases and J gave up 6 bases; unmatched junction bases: 3. CDR3 sequence (DNA): TGTGCCAGCAGCTCCCGGACTAGCGGGAGGGCCGGGGAGCTGTTTTTT. This translates into CASSSRTSGRAGELFF.

J is TRBJ2-1 and V is TRBV19; TRBD2 might be the D (6 bases). The V end was cut by 5 bases, the J end by 6 bases, with 11 bases between. Germline assignment: CDR1 LNHDA and CDR2 SQIVND (reference sequence). The CDR3 runs to 13 residues. The chain's CDR3 is CASSFTGSNEQFF. For the CDR3, the DNA is TGTGCCAGTAGTTTCACCGGGAGCAATGAGCAGTTCTTC.